Listed here are 23 T cell receptor beta chains from one sample, sequenced in a study of early T cells in non-severe SARS-CoV-2 infection. TCRdb recomputed calls from the 5' RACE reads with MiXCR, one row per CDR3 protein. The profile shows 20,000 to 30,000 distinct CDR3 sequences, less than 6.5% of them singletons. What was sequenced was whole blood. The source of these receptors is an adult who was a healthcare worker with PCR-confirmed SARS-CoV-2 infection or an uninfected control (not recorded which).

Many counts were recorded for this clonotype. The rearrangement uses TRBV3-1 and TRBJ2-5; D remains unclear. This CDR3 has 12 amino acids. With 2 bases removed from V and 4 bases from J, the gap between germline ends came to 5 bases. CDR1 is LGHDT, CDR2 YNNKEL, per germline (reference sequence). Here the CDR3 reads CASSQTAETQYF. The CDR3 region has the DNA TGTGCCAGCAGCCAAACAGCAGAGACCCAGTACTTC.

This clonotype was found many times. This chain links TRBV12-3 or TRBV12-4 with TRBJ2-7; D perhaps matches TRBD1 (7 bases). The CDR3 is 13 amino acids. Between the trimmed V and J ends, which lost 4 bases and 5 bases, there was a span of 12 bases. The CDR3 DNA is TGTGCCAGCAGTTCCCAGGGGGAGGACGAGCAGTACTTC. It yields the protein CASSSQGEDEQYF.

This clonotype was found many times. The genes are TRBV5-4 and TRBJ2-1; 7 nucleotides match TRBD1. The CDR3 runs to 17 residues. The V gene end was trimmed by 0 bases and the J gene end by 3 bases; junction bases not matched to a gene: 9. The germline V gene has CDR1 SGHNT and CDR2 YYREEE (reference sequence). DNA for the CDR3: TGTGCCAGCAGCTTGGCCTCTACAGGGGCCAACTACAATGAGCAGTTCTTC. The encoded protein is CASSLASTGANYNEQFF.

A note on this clonotype: A much larger clone differs from this one at a single base, so this may be a read error. The V and J genes are TRBV18 and TRBJ2-4; 8 nucleotides agree with TRBD2. CDR3 length equals 15 residues. J lost 1 base, V lost 3 bases, and 2 bases had no gene match. The germline V gene has CDR1 KGHSH and CDR2 LQKENI. CDR3 sequence: CASSPGGGAKNIQYF. The CDR3 DNA follows: TGTGCCAGCTCACCTGGCGGGGGGGCCAAAAACATTCAGTACTTC. The full variable domain, with the rest looked up from reference TRBV18 and TRBJ2-4, is NAGVMQNPRHLVRRRGQEARLRCSPMKGHSHVYWYRQLPEEGLKFMVYLQKENIIDESGMPKERFSAEFPKEGPSILRIQQVVRGDSAAYFCASSPGGGAKNIQYFGAGTRLSVL.

This clonotype was observed many times. The chain combines TRBV20-1 with TRBJ2-1, with 8 bases fitting TRBD2. The V segment lost 6 bases and the J segment 12 bases; nucleotides outside the gene matches: 16. Germline V gene data show CDR1 as DFQATT and CDR2 as SNEGSKA (reference sequence). CDR3 length: 14 amino acids. CDR3 sequence (DNA): TGCAGTGCCCGAGCGGGGGACCCCCTACGAGGGCAGTTCTTC. This translates into CSARAGDPLRGQFF.

This clonotype was picked up a small number of times. The V and J genes are TRBV20-1 and TRBJ1-1, with a possible D match to TRBD1 (5 bases). The V gene's germline CDR1 is DFQATT and CDR2 SNEGSKA (reference sequence). The CDR3 spans 12 residues. Deletions cut 6 bases from V and 3 bases from J, with 11 bases between. The CDR3 nucleotides read TGCAGTGCCATCCTGGGGGACACTGAAGCTTTCTTT. Translating it yields CSAILGDTEAFF.

Only a few counts were recorded for this clonotype. This chain links TRBV7-6 with TRBJ2-1, with D possibly matching TRBD2 (7 bases). Looked up from germline, CDR1 is SGHVS and CDR2 is FNYEAQ. The CDR3 loop spans 15 amino acids. With 6 bases removed from V and 9 bases from J, the gap between germline ends came to 21 bases. This CDR3 is CASRPPGGSFGEQFF. The CDR3 nucleotides read TGTGCCAGCAGGCCCCCGGGGGGCAGTTTTGGTGAGCAGTTCTTC.

This clonotype was counted many times. The chain links TRBV12-5 to TRBJ2-3, with 7 bases that match TRBD2. This CDR3 is 14 amino acids long. Germline values: CDR1 LGHNT, CDR2 FRNRAP. The V segment lost 3 bases and the J segment 2 bases; nucleotides outside the gene matches: 2. In nucleotides, the CDR3 is TGTGCTAGTGGTTTAAGCGGGATCACAGATACGCAGTATTTT. Translated, it gives CASGLSGITDTQYF.

This clonotype was counted many times. The V and J genes are TRBV7-9 and TRBJ1-1, with a tentative D call TRBD1 (6 bases). Per the germline V gene, CDR1 is SEHNR and CDR2 is FQNEAQ (reference sequence). This CDR3 is built from 16 residues. V was clipped by 4 bases and J by 0 bases, with 15 bases between them. The CDR3 sequence: CASSSNRAGMNTEAFF. In DNA, the CDR3 is TGTGCCAGCAGCTCCAACAGGGCTGGGATGAACACTGAAGCTTTCTTT.

This clonotype came up many times. This CDR3 is CASSQDRTGGEAFF. The CDR3, as DNA: TGTGCCAGCAGCCAAGATAGGACAGGGGGTGAAGCTTTCTTT. The V call is TRBV3-1, the J call TRBJ1-1; TRBD1 matches 10 bases. The V and J ends lost 0 bases and 7 bases, in that order; junction bases with no gene match: 2. CDR3 length equals 14 residues. Per the germline V gene, CDR1 is LGHDT and CDR2 is YNNKEL (reference sequence).

This clonotype showed up just a few times. Compared with germline, one end of the junction differs, possibly owing to a read error. The genes are TRBV6-4 and TRBJ1-1, with TRBD1 as a possible D gene (6 bases). The CDR3 has 15 residues. Germline CDR1 MRHNA, CDR2 SNTAGT. CDR3 residues: CAGSYRDTPNTEAFF. CDR3 bases: TGTGCCGGCAGTTACCGGGACACCCCTAACACTGAAGCTTTCTTT.

Concerning this clonotype: At one end the junction does not follow the germline gene, possibly because of a read error. This rearrangement joins TRBV20-1 to TRBJ2-1, with D perhaps given as TRBD1 or TRBD2 (5 bases each). The CDR3 extends over 16 amino acids. The germline CDR1 and CDR2 sequences are DFQATT and SNEGSKA (reference sequence). The CDR3 DNA reads TGCAGTGCCAGAGATATATCGGGACCAAGCTACAATGAGCAGTTCTTC. Protein product: CSARDISGPSYNEQFF.

This clonotype was detected many times. The rearrangement joins TRBV20-1 to TRBJ2-3; TRBD2 aligns across 15 bases. The V and J ends lost 0 bases and 5 bases, in that order; junction bases with no gene match: 6. The CDR3 consists of 17 residues. Germline values: CDR1 DFQATT, CDR2 SNEGSKA (reference sequence). DNA of the CDR3: TGCAGTGCTAGAGACCCTGGACTAGCGGGGGGGCGAGATACGCAGTATTTT. It translates to CSARDPGLAGGRDTQYF.

This clonotype was detected many times. The chain is built from TRBV7-6 and TRBJ1-2; D possibly corresponds to TRBD1 (6 bases). V was clipped by 7 bases and J by 7 bases, with 22 bases between them. CDR1 and CDR2 (germline): SGHVS, FNYEAQ. This CDR3 spans 15 amino acids. This CDR3 reads CASTNRAWGASGYTF. DNA for the CDR3: TGTGCCAGCACCAACCGAGCTTGGGGGGCCTCTGGCTACACCTTC.

The sample holds many counts of this clonotype. This sequence joins TRBV11-3 and TRBJ2-2; D remains ambiguous. Germline values: CDR1 SGHNT, CDR2 YENEEA. The V end was cut by 3 bases, the J end by 3 bases, with 8 bases between. There are 14 residues in the CDR3. The CDR3 nucleotides read TGTGCCAGCAGCTTCACCGAGGACACCGGGGAGCTGTTTTTT. Amino acids: CASSFTEDTGELFF.

Only a few counts were recorded for this clonotype. The chain combines TRBV5-1 with TRBJ2-1, with 7 nucleotides matching TRBD2. The germline gives CDR1 SGHRS, CDR2 YFSETQ. This CDR3 is built from 14 residues. Germline trimming cut 6 bases from V and 7 bases from J; bases unmatched to any gene: 10. The DNA of the CDR3 is TGCGCCAGCAAGCGTCAGCGGGGATGGAATGAGCAGTTCTTC. As protein: CASKRQRGWNEQFF.

The chain joins TRBV12-3 or TRBV12-4 to TRBJ1-6, with 7 bases fitting TRBD1. The CDR3 runs to 15 residues. V trimming: 5 bases; J trimming: 7 bases; junction bases outside the gene matches: 8. In nucleotides, the CDR3 is TGTGCCAGCAGTCCCAGGGGGGCTGGCAATTCACCCCTCCACTTT. It translates to CASSPRGAGNSPLHF.

The table lists this clonotype with many counts. V usage is TRBV7-6 and J usage is TRBJ2-7; D gene ambiguous. The CDR3 covers 15 residues. Germline V gene lookup returns CDR1 SGHVS and CDR2 FNYEAQ. The V end was cut by 1 base, the J end by 3 bases, with 13 bases between. CDR3 in amino acids: CASSLESEANYEQYF. The CDR3 DNA reads TGTGCCAGCAGCTTAGAGTCAGAAGCGAACTACGAGCAGTACTTC.

This clonotype appeared many times. Sequence at one end of the junction differs from germline and may be a read error. The V gene is TRBV4-1, the J gene TRBJ1-1; tentative D call: TRBD1 (6 bases). The CDR3 runs to 15 residues. In germline, CDR1 is MGHRA, CDR2 YSYEKL. CDR3 nucleotides: TGCGCCAGCAGCCAGGCCGTTGAGGGGGGCACTGAAGTTTTCTTT. Amino acids: CASSQAVEGGTEVFF.

This clonotype was counted ten times or more. The chain has TRBV9 and TRBJ2-1; D possibly uses TRBD1 or TRBD2 (6 bases each). V lost 4 bases, J lost 8 bases, and 22 bases lay in between. Germline CDR1 reads SGDLS; CDR2 reads YYNGEE. The CDR3 length is 16 residues. The CDR3: CASSPQGGGLDDEQFF. As DNA, the CDR3 is TGTGCCAGCAGCCCCCAAGGGGGAGGCCTGGACGATGAGCAGTTCTTC.

This clonotype was recorded many times. The V call is TRBV2, the J call TRBJ1-4, with unresolved D. There are 18 residues in the CDR3. V was trimmed by 6 bases and J by 3 bases, leaving 23 bases between them. CDR1 is SNHLY and CDR2 is FYNNEI in the germline V gene. The CDR3 sequence: CASRTPPDARPSNEKLFF. In DNA form, the CDR3 reads TGTGCCAGCAGGACCCCTCCGGACGCGCGACCTTCTAATGAAAAACTGTTTTTT.

The table lists this clonotype with a few counts. The chain joins TRBV2 to TRBJ2-3; D remains unclear. The CDR3 is made up of 11 amino acids. V was shortened by 3 bases and J by 5 bases, with 3 bases between the two germline ends. Germline CDR1 and CDR2: SNHLY and FYNNEI. CDR3 nucleotide sequence: TGTGCCAGCAGTGAGGTAGATACGCAGTATTTT. The encoded protein is CASSEVDTQYF.

Comments on this clonotype: This likely comes from a read error, as the CDR3 has no conserved phenylalanine or tryptophan at its end. The chain employs TRBV28 and TRBJ2-7, with a weak D call TRBD2 (6 bases). The CDR3 spans 14 residues. CDR1 and CDR2 from the germline V gene are MDHEN and SYDVKM. Trimming took 7 bases from V and 2 from J, leaving 15 bases between them. Here the CDR3 reads CASTPWREAYEQYS. The CDR3 region has the DNA TGTGCCAGCACCCCTTGGAGGGAGGCCTACGAGCAGTACTCC.